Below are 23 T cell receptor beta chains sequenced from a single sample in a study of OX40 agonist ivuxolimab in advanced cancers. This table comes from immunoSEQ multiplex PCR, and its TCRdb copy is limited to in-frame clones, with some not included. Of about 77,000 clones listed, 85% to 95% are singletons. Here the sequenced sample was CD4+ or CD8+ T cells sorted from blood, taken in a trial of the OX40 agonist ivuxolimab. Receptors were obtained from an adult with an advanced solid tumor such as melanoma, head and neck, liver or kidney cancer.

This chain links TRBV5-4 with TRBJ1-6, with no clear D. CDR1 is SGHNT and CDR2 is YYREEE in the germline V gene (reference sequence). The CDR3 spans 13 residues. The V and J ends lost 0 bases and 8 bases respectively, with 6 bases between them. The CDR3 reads CASSLGGDSPLHF. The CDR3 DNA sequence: TGTGCCAGCAGCTTGGGGGGTGATTCACCCCTCCACTTT.

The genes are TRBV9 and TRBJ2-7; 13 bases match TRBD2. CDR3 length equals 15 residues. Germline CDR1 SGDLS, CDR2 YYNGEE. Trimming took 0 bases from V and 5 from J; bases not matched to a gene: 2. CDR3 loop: CASSVEGLAGHEQYF. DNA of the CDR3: TGTGCCAGCAGCGTAGAGGGACTAGCGGGACACGAGCAGTACTTC.

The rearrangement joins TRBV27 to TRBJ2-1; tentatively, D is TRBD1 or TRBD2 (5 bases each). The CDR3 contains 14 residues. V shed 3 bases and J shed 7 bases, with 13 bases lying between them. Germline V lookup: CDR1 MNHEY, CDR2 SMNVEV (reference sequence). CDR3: CASSFGTVPNEQFF. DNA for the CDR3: TGTGCCAGCAGTTTCGGGACGGTCCCAAATGAGCAGTTCTTC.

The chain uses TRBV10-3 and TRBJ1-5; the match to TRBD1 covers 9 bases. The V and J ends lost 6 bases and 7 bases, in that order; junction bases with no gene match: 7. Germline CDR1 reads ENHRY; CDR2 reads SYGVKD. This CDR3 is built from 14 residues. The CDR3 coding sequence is TGTGCCATCAGCCGGGACAGGGATTGGCAGCCCCAGCATTTT. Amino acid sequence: CAISRDRDWQPQHF.

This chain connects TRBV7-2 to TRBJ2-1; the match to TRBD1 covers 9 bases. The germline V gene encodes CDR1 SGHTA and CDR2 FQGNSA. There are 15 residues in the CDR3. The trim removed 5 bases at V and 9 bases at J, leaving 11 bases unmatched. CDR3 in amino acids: CASSVRRTGVPEQFF. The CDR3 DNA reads TGTGCCAGCAGCGTCCGGAGGACAGGGGTCCCTGAGCAGTTCTTC.

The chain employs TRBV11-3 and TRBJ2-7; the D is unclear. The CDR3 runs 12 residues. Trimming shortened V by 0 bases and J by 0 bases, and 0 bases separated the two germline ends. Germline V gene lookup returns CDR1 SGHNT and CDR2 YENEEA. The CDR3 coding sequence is TGTGCCAGCAGCTTAGACTCCTACGAGCAGTACTTC. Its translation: CASSLDSYEQYF.

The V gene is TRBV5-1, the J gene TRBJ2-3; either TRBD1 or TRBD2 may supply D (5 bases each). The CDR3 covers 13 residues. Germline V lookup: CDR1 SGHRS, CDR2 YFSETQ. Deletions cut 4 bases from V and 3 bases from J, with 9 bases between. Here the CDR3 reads CASSRDGTDTQYF. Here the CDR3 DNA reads TGCGCCAGCAGCCGGGACGGAACAGATACGCAGTATTTT. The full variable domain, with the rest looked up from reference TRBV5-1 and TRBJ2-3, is KAGVTQTPRYLIKTRGQQVTLSCSPISGHRSVSWYQQTPGQGLQFLFEYFSETQRNKGNFPGRFSGRQFSNSRSEMNVSTLELGDSALYLCASSRDGTDTQYFGPGTRLTVL.

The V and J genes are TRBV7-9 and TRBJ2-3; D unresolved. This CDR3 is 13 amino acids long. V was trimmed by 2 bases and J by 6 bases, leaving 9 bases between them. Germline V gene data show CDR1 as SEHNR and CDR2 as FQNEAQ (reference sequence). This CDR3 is CASSLSSLDTQYF. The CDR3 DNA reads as TGTGCCAGCAGCTTAAGTTCCTTGGATACGCAGTATTTT.

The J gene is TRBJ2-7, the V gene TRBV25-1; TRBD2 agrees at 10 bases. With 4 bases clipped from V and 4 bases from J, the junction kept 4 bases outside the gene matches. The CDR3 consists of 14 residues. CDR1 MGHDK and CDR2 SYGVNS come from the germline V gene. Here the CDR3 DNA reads TGTGCCAGCAGTGTAGCGGGAGGCCGTTACGAGCAGTACTTC. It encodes CASSVAGGRYEQYF.

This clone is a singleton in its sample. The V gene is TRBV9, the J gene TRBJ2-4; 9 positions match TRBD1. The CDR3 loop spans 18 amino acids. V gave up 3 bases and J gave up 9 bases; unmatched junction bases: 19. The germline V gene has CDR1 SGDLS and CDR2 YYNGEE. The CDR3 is CASSDPTDRGGSMVIQYF. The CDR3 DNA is TGTGCCAGCAGCGATCCCACGGACAGGGGAGGCTCTATGGTCATTCAGTACTTC.

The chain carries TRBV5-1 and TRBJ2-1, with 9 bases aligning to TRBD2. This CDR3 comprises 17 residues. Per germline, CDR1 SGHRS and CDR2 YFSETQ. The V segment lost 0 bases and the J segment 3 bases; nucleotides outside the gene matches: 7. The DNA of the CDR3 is TGCGCCAGCAGCTTGGAAAGAGCTAGCGGGATCTACAATGAGCAGTTCTTC. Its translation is CASSLERASGIYNEQFF.

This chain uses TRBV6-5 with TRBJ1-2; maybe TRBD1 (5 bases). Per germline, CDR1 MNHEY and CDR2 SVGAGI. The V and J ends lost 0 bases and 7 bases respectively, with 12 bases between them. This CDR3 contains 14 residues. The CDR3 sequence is CASSYSIYQGGYTF. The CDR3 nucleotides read TGTGCCAGCAGTTACTCGATCTATCAGGGTGGCTACACCTTC.

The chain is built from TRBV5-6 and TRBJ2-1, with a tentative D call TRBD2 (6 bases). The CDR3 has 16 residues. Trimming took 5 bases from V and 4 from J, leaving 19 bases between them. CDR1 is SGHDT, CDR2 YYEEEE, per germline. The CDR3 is CASRSGIGAGYNEQFF. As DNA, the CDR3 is TGTGCCAGCAGATCCGGAATAGGGGCGGGATACAATGAGCAGTTCTTC.

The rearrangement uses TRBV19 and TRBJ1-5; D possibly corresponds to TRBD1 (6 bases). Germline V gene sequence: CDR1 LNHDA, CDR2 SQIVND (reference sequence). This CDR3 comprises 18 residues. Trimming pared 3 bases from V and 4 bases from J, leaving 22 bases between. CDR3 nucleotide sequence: TGTGCCAGTAGTATCCGACTGATCTCAGGGGTAGCGAATCAGCCCCAGCATTTT. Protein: CASSIRLISGVANQPQHF.

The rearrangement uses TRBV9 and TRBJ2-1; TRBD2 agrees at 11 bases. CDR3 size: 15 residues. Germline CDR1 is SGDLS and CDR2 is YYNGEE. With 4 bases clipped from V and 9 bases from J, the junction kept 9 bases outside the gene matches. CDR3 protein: CASSPTSGNSIEQFF. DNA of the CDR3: TGTGCCAGCAGCCCGACTAGCGGGAATAGCATTGAGCAGTTCTTC.

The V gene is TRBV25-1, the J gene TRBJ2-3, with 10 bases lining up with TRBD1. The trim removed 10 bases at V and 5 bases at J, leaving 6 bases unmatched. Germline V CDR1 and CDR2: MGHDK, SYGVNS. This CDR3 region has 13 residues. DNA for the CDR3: TGTGCCACCCGACAGGGGGCAAAAGATACGCAGTATTTT. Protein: CATRQGAKDTQYF.

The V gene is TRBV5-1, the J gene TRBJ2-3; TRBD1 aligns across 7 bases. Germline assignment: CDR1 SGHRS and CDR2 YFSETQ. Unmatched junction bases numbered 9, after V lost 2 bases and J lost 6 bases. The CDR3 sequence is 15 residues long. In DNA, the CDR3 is TGCGCCAGCAGCTTTGCGGAACAGGGGCTGGATACGCAGTATTTT. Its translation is CASSFAEQGLDTQYF.

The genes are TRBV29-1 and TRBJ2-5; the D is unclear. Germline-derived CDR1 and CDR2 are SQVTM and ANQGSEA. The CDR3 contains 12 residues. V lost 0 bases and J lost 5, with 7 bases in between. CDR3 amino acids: CSVEERAETQYF. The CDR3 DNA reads TGCAGCGTTGAAGAACGGGCGGAGACCCAGTACTTC.

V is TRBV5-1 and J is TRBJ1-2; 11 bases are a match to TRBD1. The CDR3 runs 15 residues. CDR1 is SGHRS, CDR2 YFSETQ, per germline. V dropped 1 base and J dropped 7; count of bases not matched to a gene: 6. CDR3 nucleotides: TGCGCCAGCAGCTTGTCCGGACAGGGGGCTTTTGGCTACACCTTC. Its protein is CASSLSGQGAFGYTF.

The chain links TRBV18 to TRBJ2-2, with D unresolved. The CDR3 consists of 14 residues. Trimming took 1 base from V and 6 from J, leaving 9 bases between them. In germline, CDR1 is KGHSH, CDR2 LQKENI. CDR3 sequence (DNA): TGTGCCAGCTCACCACGGTCGGACGCCGGGGAGCTGTTTTTT. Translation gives CASSPRSDAGELFF.

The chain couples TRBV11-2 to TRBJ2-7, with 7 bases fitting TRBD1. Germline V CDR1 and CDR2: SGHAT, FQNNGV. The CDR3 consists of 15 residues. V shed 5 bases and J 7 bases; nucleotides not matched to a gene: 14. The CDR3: CASSQDRARAREQYF. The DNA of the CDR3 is TGTGCCAGCAGCCAAGACAGGGCCCGGGCCAGAGAGCAGTACTTC.

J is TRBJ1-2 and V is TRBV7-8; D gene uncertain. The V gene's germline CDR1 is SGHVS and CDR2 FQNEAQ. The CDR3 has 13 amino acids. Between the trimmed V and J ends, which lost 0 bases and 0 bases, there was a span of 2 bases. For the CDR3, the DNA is TGTGCCAGCAGCTTAGCCCCTAACTATGGCTACACCTTC. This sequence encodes CASSLAPNYGYTF.

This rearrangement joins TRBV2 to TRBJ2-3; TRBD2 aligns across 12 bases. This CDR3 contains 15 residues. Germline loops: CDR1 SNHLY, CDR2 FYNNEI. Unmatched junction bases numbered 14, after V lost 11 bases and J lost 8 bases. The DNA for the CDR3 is TGTGCCGGAATTGAGGTACTAGCGGGAGGAGCTACGCAGTATTTT. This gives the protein CAGIEVLAGGATQYF.